The present TCR beta chain was sequenced within a study of T cells after yellow fever vaccination. Study outcomes and limitations: The presence of abundant clonotypes contaminating from the bulk population was possible in FACS-sorted repertoires. A weaker secondary response peaked on day 5, the primary on day 15.

CDR3 length: 14 residues. Germline V gives CDR1 MNHEY, CDR2 SMNVEV (reference sequence). V was cut by 3 bases and J by 0 bases, with 8 bases left in between. Only a few counts were recorded for this clonotype. Its antigen is unidentified. The authors made TCR cDNA by 5'RACE template switching, adding a universal primer site and UMIs. TCRdb itself ran the 5' RACE reads through MiXCR, one entry per CDR3 protein. The sample lists 250,000 to 400,000 distinct CDR3 sequences; approximately 4.5% were seen once. The TCR was taken from a man younger than 35 who received the YFV17D yellow fever vaccine. Specimen: PBMCs, collected 15 days after the yellow fever booster vaccination. The chain has TRBV27 and TRBJ1-2; no reliable D call. The CDR3 region is CASSFSAANYGYTF. The DNA of the CDR3 is TGTGCCAGCAGTTTCTCAGCAGCTAACTATGGCTACACCTTC.